One sample yielded the 17 T cell receptor beta chains listed below, sequenced in a study of CD8 T cells in Susac syndrome. The RNA, about 0.45 to 1 ug, was put through reverse transcription using random hexamers. TCRdb reanalysed the immunoSEQ multiplex PCR reads using MiXCR and keeps one entry per CDR3 protein. Of under 150,000 distinct CDR3 sequences in the sample, around 95% were seen once. The sequenced sample consisted of CD4+ T cells from PBMCs. The receptors come from a human donor with Susac syndrome.

The chain uses TRBV6-1 and TRBJ2-5, with 7 positions matching TRBD1. The length of the CDR3 is 13 residues. In germline, CDR1 is MNHNS, CDR2 SASEGT. With 3 bases clipped from V and 4 bases from J, the junction kept 2 bases outside the gene matches. The CDR3 bases are TGTGCCAGCAGTGAGACAGGGAGAGAGACCCAGTACTTC. Amino acids: CASSETGRETQYF.

The genes are TRBV25-1 and TRBJ2-5, with 7 bases fitting TRBD1. The CDR3 extends over 14 amino acids. CDR1 and CDR2 from the germline V gene are MGHDK and SYGVNS. V shed 4 bases and J 2 bases; nucleotides not matched to a gene: 4. The CDR3 here is CASSVGTVQETQYF. The CDR3 DNA sequence: TGTGCCAGCAGTGTTGGGACAGTACAAGAGACCCAGTACTTC.

V and J are TRBV14 and TRBJ2-2; no clear D. This CDR3 has 13 amino acids. Between the trimmed V and J ends, which lost 3 bases and 4 bases, there was a span of 6 bases. Germline CDR1 is SGHDN and CDR2 is FVKESK. CDR3 sequence (DNA): TGTGCCAGCAGCCACCTAGTCACCGGGGAGCTGTTTTTT. Amino acid sequence: CASSHLVTGELFF.

V gene TRBV14 combines with J gene TRBJ1-2; D unresolved. The ends were cut back, 5 bases at V and 4 bases at J, with 17 bases in the middle. Germline lookup yields CDR1 SGHDN and CDR2 FVKESK. The CDR3 loop spans 15 amino acids. The CDR3 sequence is CASSGLMEEVYGYTF. The CDR3 DNA is TGTGCCAGCAGCGGACTGATGGAGGAAGTCTATGGCTACACCTTC.

This chain uses TRBV9 with TRBJ2-5, with D uncertain. This CDR3 region has 14 residues. In germline, CDR1 is SGDLS, CDR2 YYNGEE. V lost 0 bases and J 5 bases, leaving 11 bases between the germline ends. CDR3 loop: CASSVGLGRETQYF. The DNA of the CDR3 is TGTGCCAGCAGCGTAGGTCTTGGGCGGGAGACCCAGTACTTC.

In this sample, this clonotype turned up once. The chain is built from TRBV12-3 or TRBV12-4 and TRBJ2-7; D gene unclear. Trimming stripped 3 bases from V and 5 bases from J, with 5 bases between. The CDR3 length is 11 residues. The CDR3, as DNA: TGTGCCAGCAGTTTCACGGACGAGCAGTACTTC. Translating gives CASSFTDEQYF.

J is TRBJ2-2 and V is TRBV12-3 or TRBV12-4, with TRBD2 identical over 10 bases. J was trimmed by 8 bases and V by 1 base; bases with no gene match: 7. This CDR3 has 16 amino acids. The CDR3 region has the DNA TGTGCCAGCAGTTTAGGACTAGCGGGTAATACTGGGGAGCTGTTTTTT. The encoded protein is CASSLGLAGNTGELFF.

The CDR3 coding sequence is TGTGCCAGCAGTGAATCGATGGCAGGGGGCTCCGGATACGAGCAGTACTTC. This gives the protein CASSESMAGGSGYEQYF. This rearrangement joins TRBV25-1 to TRBJ2-7; 8 positions match TRBD1. CDR3 length: 17 amino acids. The ends lost 1 base at V and 4 bases at J; junction bases unmatched: 12. Germline loops: CDR1 MGHDK, CDR2 SYGVNS.

This chain connects TRBV20-1 to TRBJ1-4; D is undetermined. Germline V gene lookup returns CDR1 DFQATT and CDR2 SNEGSKA (reference sequence). Trimming removed 5 bases from V and 0 bases from J, with 7 bases in between. This CDR3 spans 13 amino acids. CDR3 sequence (DNA): TGCAGTGCTCGGACGGCAACTAATGAAAAACTGTTTTTT. Translated: CSARTATNEKLFF.

The chain links TRBV25-1 to TRBJ1-2; weak D call: TRBD1 (6 bases). Trimming took 4 bases from V and 2 from J, leaving 11 bases between them. CDR3 length: 14 residues. Germline V lookup: CDR1 MGHDK, CDR2 SYGVNS. CDR3 bases: TGTGCCAGCAGTGTGGGGACAACCAACTATGGCTACACCTTC. Translated: CASSVGTTNYGYTF.

This chain connects TRBV6-5 to TRBJ2-7; D unresolved. V lost 2 bases, J lost 4 bases, and 9 bases lay in between. Germline-derived CDR1 and CDR2 are MNHEY and SVGAGI. This CDR3 region has 13 residues. CDR3 loop: CASSYGLVYEQYF. CDR3 DNA sequence: TGTGCCAGCAGTTACGGTCTGGTGTACGAGCAGTACTTC.

The V call is TRBV20-1, the J call TRBJ2-7, with D perhaps TRBD1 (5 bases). V lost 3 bases, J lost 1 base, and 10 bases lay in between. Germline V gene data show CDR1 as DFQATT and CDR2 as SNEGSKA (reference sequence). This CDR3 contains 13 residues. CDR3 bases: TGCAGTGCTAGTGGGGCAGGTTCCTACGAGCAGTACTTC. It yields the protein CSASGAGSYEQYF.

The chain couples TRBV7-3 to TRBJ1-1; D remains unclear. Germline V gives CDR1 SGHTA, CDR2 FQGTGA. This CDR3 has 13 amino acids. Trimming took 8 bases from V and 2 from J, leaving 12 bases between them. The CDR3 nucleotides read TGTGCCAGCGCGGTAAACGGAAACACTGAAGCTTTCTTT. Translated, it gives CASAVNGNTEAFF.

This rearrangement joins TRBV6-5 to TRBJ1-5; the match to TRBD1 covers 9 bases. Trimming cost V 6 bases and J 7 bases; bases outside gene matches: 7. CDR3 length equals 14 residues. In germline, CDR1 is MNHEY, CDR2 SVGAGI. The CDR3 coding sequence is TGTGCCAGCAGAATGGGACAGGGTCGCCAGCCCCAGCATTTT. It codes for CASRMGQGRQPQHF.

This chain joins TRBV20-1 and TRBJ1-1; TRBD1 agrees at 9 bases. Germline loops: CDR1 DFQATT, CDR2 SNEGSKA (reference sequence). Trimming removed 4 bases from V and 4 bases from J; junction bases left unmatched: 13. This CDR3 has 16 amino acids. The CDR3 DNA sequence: TGCAGTGCTAAGGGGACAGGGTGGAGGGTGAGCACTGAAGCTTTCTTT. This codes for CSAKGTGWRVSTEAFF.

The V and J genes are TRBV5-1 and TRBJ2-5; 8 bases align to TRBD2. Trimming removed 4 bases from V and 5 bases from J; junction bases left unmatched: 7. The germline CDR1 and CDR2 sequences are SGHRS and YFSETQ. CDR3 size: 14 residues. CDR3 sequence (DNA): TGCGCCAGCAGCCTGACAGGCGGGAGGGAGACCCAGTACTTC. Its protein is CASSLTGGRETQYF. Complete variable domain (other parts from reference TRBV5-1 and TRBJ2-5): KAGVTQTPRYLIKTRGQQVTLSCSPISGHRSVSWYQQTPGQGLQFLFEYFSETQRNKGNFPGRFSGRQFSNSRSEMNVSTLELGDSALYLCASSLTGGRETQYFGPGTRLLVL.

This rearrangement joins TRBV25-1 to TRBJ2-5; TRBD2 matches at 11 bases. The CDR3 is 17 residues long. The germline gives CDR1 MGHDK, CDR2 SYGVNS. The V gene end was trimmed by 3 bases and the J gene end by 1 base; junction bases not matched to a gene: 7. For the CDR3, the DNA is TGTGCCAGCAGTGAGGGGCGACTAGCGGGGATCCAAGAGACCCAGTACTTC. Amino acid sequence: CASSEGRLAGIQETQYF. Using reference TRBV25-1 and TRBJ2-5 for the parts outside the CDR3, the full variable domain is EADIYQTPRYLVIGTGKKITLECSQTMGHDKMYWYQQDPGMELHLIHYSYGVNSTEKGDLSSESTVSRIRTEHFPLTLESARPSHTSQYLCASSEGRLAGIQETQYFGPGTRLLVL.